The 32 T cell receptor beta chains below come from one sample, sequenced in a study of vaccination and CD4 T cells after COVID-19. This sample's treatment: approximately 11-day PBMC culture with coronavirus spike peptide pools or control peptides (ViraFEST assay). Their recognized antigens are unknown. The Oncomine TCR Beta short-read assay sequenced DNA from cultured CD4+ T cells. TCRdb used MiXCR to reprocess the PCR reads, holding one entry per CDR3 protein. The sample consists of 17,000 or so distinct CDR3 sequences, 31% of them appearing once. Sequenced input: cultured CD4+ T cells from blood. Every receptor here comes from a human donor with COVID-19.

The V call is TRBV11-3, the J call TRBJ2-6, with 8 bases matching TRBD1. Per germline, CDR1 SGHNT and CDR2 YENEEA. The J segment lost 7 bases and the V segment lost 5 bases, leaving 7 bases of the junction unmatched. This CDR3 spans 15 amino acids. CDR3 protein: CASSPQGVSANVLTF. CDR3 sequence (DNA): TGTGCCAGCAGCCCACAGGGGGTCTCTGCCAACGTCCTGACTTTC.

This clonotype was counted a single time. The chain recombines TRBV6-5 with TRBJ2-7; either TRBD1 or TRBD2 may supply D (5 bases each). Germline CDR1 is MNHEY and CDR2 is SVGAGI. This CDR3 is 15 amino acids long. Trimming pared 0 bases from V and 0 bases from J, leaving 9 bases between. For the CDR3, the DNA is TGTGCCAGCAGTTACTCGAGGGGAAGCTCCTACGAGCAGTACTTC. It specifies CASSYSRGSSYEQYF.

This chain joins TRBV7-3 and TRBJ2-7; possibly TRBD1 for D (6 bases). The germline V gene encodes CDR1 SGHTA and CDR2 FQGTGA. This CDR3 region has 15 residues. V shed 1 base and J shed 2 bases, with 12 bases lying between them. CDR3 sequence (DNA): TGTGCCAGCAGCTTAAATTCCAGGGGCCCCTACGAGCAGTACTTC. Its translation is CASSLNSRGPYEQYF.

CDR3 amino acids: CASSSRGGAGQETQYF. The CDR3 DNA reads as TGTGCCAGCAGCTCCCGGGGGGGAGCGGGGCAAGAGACCCAGTACTTC. The chain combines TRBV7-2 with TRBJ2-5, with 8 bases identical to TRBD2. V trimming: 4 bases; J trimming: 2 bases; junction bases outside the gene matches: 9. The CDR3 extends over 16 amino acids. The germline CDR1 and CDR2 sequences are SGHTA and FQGNSA.

This clonotype was recorded once. The chain uses TRBV5-1 and TRBJ2-7, with 7 nucleotides matching TRBD2. The CDR3 is 13 amino acids. Germline V gene data show CDR1 as SGHRS and CDR2 as YFSETQ. Germline trimming cut 4 bases from V and 3 bases from J; bases unmatched to any gene: 4. This CDR3 reads CASSGTTFYEQYF. The CDR3 region has the DNA TGCGCCAGCAGCGGGACTACCTTCTACGAGCAGTACTTC.

This clonotype was counted a few times. CDR3 nucleotides: TGTGCCAGCAGCTTAAGGGACAGCCTAAACGAGCAGTACTTC. Its translation is CASSLRDSLNEQYF. The chain uses TRBV7-2 and TRBJ2-7; 7 nucleotides line up with TRBD1. Trimming removed 2 bases from V and 5 bases from J; junction bases left unmatched: 6. Germline V gene lookup returns CDR1 SGHTA and CDR2 FQGNSA. The CDR3 contains 14 residues.

The V call is TRBV12-5, the J call TRBJ2-7; D is unclear. The CDR3 has 15 residues. Trimming stripped 6 bases from V and 5 bases from J, with 20 bases between. Germline assignment: CDR1 LGHNT and CDR2 FRNRAP. As DNA, the CDR3 is TGTGCTAGTGGAGAATGGACGGCCTATTTACACGAGCAGTACTTC. It codes for CASGEWTAYLHEQYF.

The chain carries TRBV6-1 and TRBJ2-7; tentatively, D is TRBD1 or TRBD2 (5 bases each). CDR1 and CDR2 (germline): MNHNS, SASEGT. This CDR3 contains 13 residues. V was clipped by 5 bases and J by 2 bases, with 10 bases between them. CDR3 in amino acids: CASSRGPTYEQYF. The CDR3 coding sequence is TGTGCCAGCAGTAGGGGACCAACCTACGAGCAGTACTTC.

A note on this clonotype: The junction does not match germline at one end; this may be a read error. The chain joins TRBV7-9 to TRBJ2-1; the match to TRBD2 covers 7 bases. CDR1 is SEHNR and CDR2 is FQNEAQ in the germline V gene (reference sequence). The CDR3 covers 10 residues. The CDR3 here is CASSLGTTHF. CDR3 nucleotides: TGTGCCAGCAGCTTGGGGACTACACACTTC.

This clonotype occurred a few times. The chain carries TRBV24-1 and TRBJ2-3; 8 bases agree with TRBD1. V shed 9 bases, J shed 3 bases, and the junction held 13 bases outside the gene matches. Germline values: CDR1 KGHDR, CDR2 SFDVKD. The CDR3 runs 16 residues. The DNA for the CDR3 is TGTGCCACCGCGGCCAGGGGGCGGGGTGGAACAGATACGCAGTATTTT. Protein product: CATAARGRGGTDTQYF.

This clonotype was found once. The genes are TRBV28 and TRBJ2-5, with 10 bases fitting TRBD2. The CDR3 length is 15 residues. The germline V gene encodes CDR1 MDHEN and CDR2 SYDVKM. Losses at the gene ends were 4 bases for V and 2 bases for J; bases not matched to a gene: 4. CDR3 in amino acids: CASSSGSGGQETQYF. Here the CDR3 DNA reads TGTGCCAGCAGTTCCGGTAGCGGGGGGCAAGAGACCCAGTACTTC. The full variable domain, completed using reference TRBV28 and TRBJ2-5, is DVKVTQSSRYLVKRTGEKVFLECVQDMDHENMFWYRQDPGLGLRLIYFSYDVKMKEKGDIPEGYSVSREKKERFSLILESASTNQTSMYLCASSSGSGGQETQYFGPGTRLLVL.

This clonotype showed up just a few times. V gene TRBV19 combines with J gene TRBJ1-6, with 8 bases aligning to TRBD1. CDR1 is LNHDA, CDR2 SQIVND, per germline (reference sequence). The length of the CDR3 is 16 residues. J gave up 6 bases and V 4 bases, and 8 bases lay outside the gene matches. CDR3 DNA: TGTGCCAGTAGTAACGACAGGGGAATGGCTAATTCACCCCTCCACTTT. Encoded protein: CASSNDRGMANSPLHF.

The rearrangement links TRBV5-1 to TRBJ1-5, with D unresolved. Trimming shortened V by 0 bases and J by 2 bases, and 9 bases separated the two germline ends. CDR1 is SGHRS, CDR2 YFSETQ, per germline. This CDR3 comprises 15 residues. The CDR3 protein is CASSLGGSGNQPQHF. CDR3 in DNA: TGCGCCAGCAGCTTGGGAGGCAGTGGCAATCAGCCCCAGCATTTT.

The chain has TRBV28 and TRBJ1-5; D is perhaps TRBD1 (5 bases). Trimming pared 1 base from V and 4 bases from J, leaving 11 bases between. Germline V CDR1 and CDR2: MDHEN, SYDVKM. There are 15 residues in the CDR3. CDR3 in amino acids: CASSLSGFGNQPQHF. CDR3 nucleotides: TGTGCCAGCAGTTTATCAGGGTTTGGGAATCAGCCCCAGCATTTT.

The chain combines TRBV12-3 or TRBV12-4 with TRBJ2-5; D call uncertain. This CDR3 contains 13 residues. The ends were cut back, 3 bases at V and 1 base at J, with 6 bases in the middle. The CDR3 spells CASSFLLQETQYF. The DNA of the CDR3 is TGTGCCAGCAGTTTTTTGCTCCAAGAGACCCAGTACTTC.

The table lists this clonotype with a few counts. V is TRBV6-4 and J is TRBJ1-2; 9 bases align to TRBD1. J was trimmed by 8 bases and V by 6 bases; bases with no gene match: 10. The CDR3 contains 14 residues. Germline V gives CDR1 MRHNA, CDR2 SNTAGT. The CDR3 reads CASSPDTGGEGYTF. Written as DNA, the CDR3 is TGTGCCAGCAGCCCCGACACAGGGGGCGAAGGCTACACCTTC.

V gene TRBV29-1 combines with J gene TRBJ1-1, with 10 bases aligning to TRBD1. This CDR3 spans 14 amino acids. J gave up 10 bases and V 8 bases, and 16 bases lay outside the gene matches. CDR1 is SQVTM, CDR2 ANQGSEA, per germline. CDR3 in amino acids: CSRINGDRGRGAFF. For the CDR3, the DNA is TGCAGCCGCATAAACGGAGACAGGGGGCGCGGAGCTTTCTTT.

This clonotype was picked up a small number of times. V and J are TRBV5-8 and TRBJ1-5, with D perhaps TRBD1 (5 bases). The CDR3 is 14 amino acids. The V gene's germline CDR1 is SGHTS and CDR2 YDEGEE. Trimming removed 6 bases from V and 8 bases from J, with 18 bases in between. The CDR3 nucleotides read TGTGCCAGCATTCGTGGGGGAATTAGTGAGCCCCAGCATTTT. It specifies CASIRGGISEPQHF.

This clonotype was seen more than once but under ten times. The gene calls are TRBV20-1 and TRBJ2-3, with D perhaps assigned TRBD1 or TRBD2 (6 bases each). This CDR3 contains 13 residues. Germline CDR1 is DFQATT and CDR2 is SNEGSKA (reference sequence). Trimming pared 3 bases from V and 5 bases from J, leaving 12 bases between. The chain's CDR3 is CSARRGTQDTQYF. CDR3 nucleotide sequence: TGCAGTGCTAGGAGGGGGACTCAAGATACGCAGTATTTT.

This rearrangement joins TRBV19 to TRBJ1-3; a weak D match, TRBD1 (5 bases). Trimming left V 7 bases short and J 1 base short, with 17 bases between. Per germline, CDR1 LNHDA and CDR2 SQIVND (reference sequence). This CDR3 is 16 amino acids long. Written as DNA, the CDR3 is TGTGCCAGTACTCGAGACCTGGGGGGATCTGGAAACACCATATATTTT. It yields the protein CASTRDLGGSGNTIYF.

The chain is built from TRBV5-4 and TRBJ2-2, with 8 positions matching TRBD2. CDR1 and CDR2 (germline): SGHNT, YYREEE (reference sequence). There are 17 residues in the CDR3. The V gene end was trimmed by 4 bases and the J gene end by 4 bases; junction bases not matched to a gene: 12. CDR3 sequence (DNA): TGTGCCAGCAGCGCAACACCGGGGGGGGCAGTCACCGGGGAGCTGTTTTTT. Residues: CASSATPGGAVTGELFF.

This rearrangement joins TRBV20-1 to TRBJ1-2, with TRBD1 as a possible D gene (5 bases). Germline V gene sequence: CDR1 DFQATT, CDR2 SNEGSKA (reference sequence). This CDR3 region has 15 residues. V lost 6 bases and J 5 bases, leaving 22 bases between the germline ends. The CDR3 nucleotides are TGCAGTGCCCGAGGGGAGGGCCGACTGAGGTATGGCTACACCTTC. Its protein product is CSARGEGRLRYGYTF.

This clonotype has only a few counts. The V call is TRBV2, the J call TRBJ1-1; D remains unclear. Trimming pared 2 bases from V and 1 base from J, leaving 11 bases between. Germline V lookup: CDR1 SNHLY, CDR2 FYNNEI. This CDR3 spans 15 amino acids. The CDR3 DNA is TGTGCCAGCAGTGAATCGGTCGGCCCGAACACTGAAGCTTTCTTT. This sequence encodes CASSESVGPNTEAFF. Combining the CDR3 with reference TRBV2 and TRBJ1-1 gives the whole variable domain EPEVTQTPSHQVTQMGQEVILRCVPISNHLYFYWYRQILGQKVEFLVSFYNNEISEKSEIFDDQFSVERPDGSNFTLKIRSTKLEDSAMYFCASSESVGPNTEAFFGQGTRLTVV.

The rearrangement joins TRBV20-1 to TRBJ2-2; TRBD1 is a possible D gene (5 bases). Germline assignment: CDR1 DFQATT and CDR2 SNEGSKA (reference sequence). CDR3 length equals 15 residues. V lost 1 base and J lost 0, with 9 bases in between. CDR3 amino acids: CSARAGQSNTGELFF. DNA for the CDR3: TGCAGTGCTAGAGCAGGGCAATCGAACACCGGGGAGCTGTTTTTT.

The rearrangement uses TRBV20-1 and TRBJ2-1; 13 bases are a match to TRBD2. Germline CDR1 is DFQATT and CDR2 is SNEGSKA (reference sequence). The CDR3 runs to 13 residues. CDR3 in DNA: TGCAGGGGTCTGGGACTAGCGGGGAATGAGCAGTTCTTC. It yields the protein CRGLGLAGNEQFF.

This clonotype appeared once. The CDR3 sequence: CASSPPGPPNQPQHF. CDR3 nucleotide sequence: TGTGCCAGCTCACCACCGGGGCCGCCTAATCAGCCCCAGCATTTT. This chain uses TRBV18 with TRBJ1-5; D perhaps matches TRBD1 (5 bases). Per the germline V gene, CDR1 is KGHSH and CDR2 is LQKENI. Trimming removed 0 bases at V and 4 bases at J, with 10 bases between. There are 15 residues in the CDR3. The variable domain in full, with the rest retrieved from reference TRBV18 and TRBJ1-5, is NAGVMQNPRHLVRRRGQEARLRCSPMKGHSHVYWYRQLPEEGLKFMVYLQKENIIDESGMPKERFSAEFPKEGPSILRIQQVVRGDSAAYFCASSPPGPPNQPQHFGDGTRLSIL.

On this clonotype itself: An end of the junction does not agree with germline; a read error may underlie this. The chain couples TRBV6-5 to TRBJ1-6, with a possible D match to TRBD1 (6 bases). This CDR3 has 16 residues. CDR1 and CDR2 (germline): MNHEY, SVGAGI. The CDR3 sequence is CASRYRESSYNSPPHF. CDR3 nucleotide sequence: TGTGCCAGCAGGTACAGGGAAAGCTCCTATAATTCACCCCCCCACTTT.

In this sample, this clonotype turned up a few times. At one end, the junction sequence differs from germline, possibly due to a read error. The CDR3 here is CAWDIGNRPQHF. The CDR3 DNA reads as TGTGCCTGGGACATCGGAAATCGGCCCCAGCATTTT. V is TRBV30 and J is TRBJ1-5; unclear D gene. Germline V CDR1 and CDR2: GTSNPN, SVGIG (reference sequence). This CDR3 comprises 12 residues.

This clonotype is deemed medium-sized. This rearrangement joins TRBV19 to TRBJ1-5; possibly TRBD1 for D (5 bases). Trimming took off 3 bases at V and 5 bases at J, with 11 bases between the two ends. The CDR3 has 14 amino acids. Looked up from germline, CDR1 is LNHDA and CDR2 is SQIVND (reference sequence). The CDR3 DNA reads as TGTGCCAGTAGTATCTCGGGGGGTGATCAGCCCCAGCATTTT. Residues: CASSISGGDQPQHF.

The rearrangement links TRBV11-2 to TRBJ2-1; D remains unclear. Trimming removed 5 bases at V and 8 bases at J, with 25 bases between. Looked up from germline, CDR1 is SGHAT and CDR2 is FQNNGV. The CDR3 consists of 17 residues. DNA of the CDR3: TGTGCCAGCAGCGTTATGAATCGGGTGGGTCTTCTCGATGAGCAGTTCTTC. Translated: CASSVMNRVGLLDEQFF.

The rearrangement joins TRBV20-1 to TRBJ1-6; 9 bases map to TRBD1. The trim removed 7 bases at V and 2 bases at J, leaving 18 bases unmatched. The CDR3 sequence is 19 residues long. Germline V CDR1 and CDR2: DFQATT, SNEGSKA (reference sequence). The CDR3 region has the DNA TGCAGTGTAGCCCGTATCATCGGGACAGGGAATACCTATAATTCACCCCTCCACTTT. Translation gives CSVARIIGTGNTYNSPLHF.

CDR3 amino acids: CASSPMGRLVNYGYTF. CDR3 nucleotide sequence: TGTGCCAGCAGTCCAATGGGAAGGTTAGTTAACTATGGCTACACCTTC. The V and J genes are TRBV12-3 or TRBV12-4 and TRBJ1-2; D is unclear. The V gene lost 5 bases and the J gene lost 1 base, with 17 bases spanning the gap. There are 16 residues in the CDR3.